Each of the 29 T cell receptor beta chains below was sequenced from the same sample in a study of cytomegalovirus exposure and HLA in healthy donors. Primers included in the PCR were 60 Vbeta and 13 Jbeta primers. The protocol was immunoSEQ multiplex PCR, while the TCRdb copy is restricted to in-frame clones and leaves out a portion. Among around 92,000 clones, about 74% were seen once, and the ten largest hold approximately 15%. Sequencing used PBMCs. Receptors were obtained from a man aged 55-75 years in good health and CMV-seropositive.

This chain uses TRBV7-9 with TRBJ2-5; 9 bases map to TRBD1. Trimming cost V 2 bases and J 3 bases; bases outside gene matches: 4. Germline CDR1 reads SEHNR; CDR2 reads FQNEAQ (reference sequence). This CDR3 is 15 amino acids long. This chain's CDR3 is CASSLPWTGEETQYF. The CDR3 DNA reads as TGTGCCAGCAGCTTACCTTGGACAGGGGAAGAGACCCAGTACTTC.

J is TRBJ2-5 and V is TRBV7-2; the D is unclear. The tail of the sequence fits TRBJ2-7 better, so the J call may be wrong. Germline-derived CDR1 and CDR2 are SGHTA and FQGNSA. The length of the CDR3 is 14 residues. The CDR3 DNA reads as TGTGCCAGCAGCTTAGATTACAGCACCTACGAGCAGTACTTC. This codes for CASSLDYSTYEQYF.

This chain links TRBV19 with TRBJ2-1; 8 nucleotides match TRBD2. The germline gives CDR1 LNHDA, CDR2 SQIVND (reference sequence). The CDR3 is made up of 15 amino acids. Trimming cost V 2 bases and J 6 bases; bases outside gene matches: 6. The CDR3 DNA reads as TGTGCCAGTAGTATACGGGGACTAGTAGTCAATGAGCAGTTCTTC. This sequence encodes CASSIRGLVVNEQFF.

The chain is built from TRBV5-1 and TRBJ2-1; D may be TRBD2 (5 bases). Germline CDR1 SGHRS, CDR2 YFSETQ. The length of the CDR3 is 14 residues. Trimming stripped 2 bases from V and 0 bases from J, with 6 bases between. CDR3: CASSFEGSYNEQFF. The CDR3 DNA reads TGCGCCAGCAGCTTCGAGGGCTCCTACAATGAGCAGTTCTTC. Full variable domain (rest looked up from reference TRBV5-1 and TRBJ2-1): KAGVTQTPRYLIKTRGQQVTLSCSPISGHRSVSWYQQTPGQGLQFLFEYFSETQRNKGNFPGRFSGRQFSNSRSEMNVSTLELGDSALYLCASSFEGSYNEQFFGPGTRLTVL.

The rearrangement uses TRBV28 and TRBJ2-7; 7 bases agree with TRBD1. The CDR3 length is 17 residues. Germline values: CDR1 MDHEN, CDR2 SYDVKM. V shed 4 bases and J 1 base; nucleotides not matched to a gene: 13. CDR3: CASSSPLGSGGSYEQYF. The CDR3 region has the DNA TGTGCCAGCAGTTCACCCCTCGGGTCAGGGGGATCCTACGAGCAGTACTTC.

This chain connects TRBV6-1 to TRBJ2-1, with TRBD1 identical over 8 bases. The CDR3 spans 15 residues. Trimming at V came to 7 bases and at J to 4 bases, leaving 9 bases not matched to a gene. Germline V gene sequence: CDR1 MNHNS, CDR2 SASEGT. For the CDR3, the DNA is TGTGCCAGCACCCTGAGACAGGGGATGTACAATGAGCAGTTCTTC. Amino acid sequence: CASTLRQGMYNEQFF.

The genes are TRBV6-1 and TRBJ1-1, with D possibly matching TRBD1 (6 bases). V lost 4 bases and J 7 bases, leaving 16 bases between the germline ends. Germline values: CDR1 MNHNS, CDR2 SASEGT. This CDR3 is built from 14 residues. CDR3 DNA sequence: TGTGCCAGCAGTGGCTACCAGGGGAAGGTTGAAGCTTTCTTT. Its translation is CASSGYQGKVEAFF.

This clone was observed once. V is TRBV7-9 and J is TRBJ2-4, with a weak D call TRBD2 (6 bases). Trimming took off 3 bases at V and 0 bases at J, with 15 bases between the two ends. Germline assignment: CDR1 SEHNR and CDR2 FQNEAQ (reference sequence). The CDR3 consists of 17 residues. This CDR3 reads CASSFFLSGEAKNIQYF. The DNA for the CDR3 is TGTGCCAGCAGCTTCTTCCTTTCGGGGGAAGCCAAAAACATTCAGTACTTC.

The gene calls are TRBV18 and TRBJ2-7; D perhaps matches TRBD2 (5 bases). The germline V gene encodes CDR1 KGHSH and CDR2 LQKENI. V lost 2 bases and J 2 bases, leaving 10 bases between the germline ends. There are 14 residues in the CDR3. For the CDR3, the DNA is TGTGCCAGCTCACCATATCGGGGAGCCTACGAGCAGTACTTC. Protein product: CASSPYRGAYEQYF.

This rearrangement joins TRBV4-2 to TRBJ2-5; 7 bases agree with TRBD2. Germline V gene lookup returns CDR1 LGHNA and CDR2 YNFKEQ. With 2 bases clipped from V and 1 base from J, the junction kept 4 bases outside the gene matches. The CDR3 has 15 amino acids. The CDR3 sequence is CASSQLGGTQETQYF. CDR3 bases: TGTGCCAGCAGCCAACTCGGGGGGACCCAAGAGACCCAGTACTTC.

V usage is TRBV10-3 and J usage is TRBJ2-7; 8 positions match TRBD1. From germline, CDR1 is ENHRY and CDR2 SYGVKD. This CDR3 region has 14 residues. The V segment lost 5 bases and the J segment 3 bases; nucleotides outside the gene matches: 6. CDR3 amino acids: CAISSGTGFYEQYF. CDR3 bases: TGTGCCATCAGTTCCGGGACAGGATTCTACGAGCAGTACTTC.

CDR3: CASSLAPGHLYEQYF. CDR3 DNA: TGTGCCAGCAGCTTAGCACCGGGACACCTCTACGAGCAGTACTTC. This chain connects TRBV7-3 to TRBJ2-7; a possible D gene is TRBD1 (6 bases). This CDR3 has 15 residues. CDR1 is SGHTA and CDR2 is FQGTGA in the germline V gene. V was cut by 2 bases and J by 3 bases, with 14 bases left in between.

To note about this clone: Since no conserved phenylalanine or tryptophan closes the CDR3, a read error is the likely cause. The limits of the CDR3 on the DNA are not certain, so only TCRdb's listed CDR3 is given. The chain's CDR3 is CASSAGTDRGV. J is TRBJ1-1 and V is TRBV6-1; TRBD1 was called by the table and not checked on the DNA. Germline CDR1 reads MNHNS; CDR2 reads SASEGT. The CDR3 adds up to 11 amino acids, both ends counted.

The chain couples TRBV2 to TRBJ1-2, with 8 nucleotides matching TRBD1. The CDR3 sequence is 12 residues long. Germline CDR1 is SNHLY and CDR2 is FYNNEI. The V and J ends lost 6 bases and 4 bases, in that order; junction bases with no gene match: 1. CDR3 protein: CASRGQVYGYTF. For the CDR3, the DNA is TGTGCCAGCAGGGGACAGGTCTATGGCTACACCTTC.

In nucleotides, the CDR3 is TGTGCCAGCAGCTTGGGACTAGCGGGGATCACAGATACGCAGTATTTT. Protein sequence: CASSLGLAGITDTQYF. The V and J genes are TRBV5-5 and TRBJ2-3, with 11 nucleotides matching TRBD2. The CDR3 is made up of 16 amino acids. The germline V gene encodes CDR1 SGHKS and CDR2 YYEKEE (reference sequence). J lost 2 bases, V lost 0 bases, and 2 bases had no gene match. The full variable domain, rest sourced from reference TRBV5-5 and TRBJ2-3, is DAGVTQSPTHLIKTRGQQVTLRCSPISGHKSVSWYQQVLGQGPQFIFQYYEKEERGRGNFPDRFSARQFPNYSSELNVNALLLGDSALYLCASSLGLAGITDTQYFGPGTRLTVL.

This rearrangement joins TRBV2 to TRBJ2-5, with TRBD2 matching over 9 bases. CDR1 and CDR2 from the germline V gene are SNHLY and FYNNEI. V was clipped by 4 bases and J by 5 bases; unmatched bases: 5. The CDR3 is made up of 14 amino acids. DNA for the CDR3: TGTGCCAGCAGTGCAAGTAGCGGGGGTGAGACCCAGTACTTC. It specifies CASSASSGGETQYF.

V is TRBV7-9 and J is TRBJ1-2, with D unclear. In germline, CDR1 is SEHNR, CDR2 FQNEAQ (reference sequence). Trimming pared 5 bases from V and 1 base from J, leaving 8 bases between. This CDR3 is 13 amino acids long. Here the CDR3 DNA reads TGTGCCAGCAGCCCCCGACATAACTATGGCTACACCTTC. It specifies CASSPRHNYGYTF.

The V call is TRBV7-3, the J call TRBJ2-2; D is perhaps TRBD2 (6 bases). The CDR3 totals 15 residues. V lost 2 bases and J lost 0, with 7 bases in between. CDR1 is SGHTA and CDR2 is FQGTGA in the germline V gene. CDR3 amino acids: CASSLRGSNTGELFF. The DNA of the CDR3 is TGTGCCAGCAGCTTACGGGGGTCGAACACCGGGGAGCTGTTTTTT.

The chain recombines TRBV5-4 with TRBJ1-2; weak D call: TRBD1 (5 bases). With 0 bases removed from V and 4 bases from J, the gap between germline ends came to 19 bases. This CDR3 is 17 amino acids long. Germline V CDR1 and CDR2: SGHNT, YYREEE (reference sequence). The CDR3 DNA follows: TGTGCCAGCAGCTTGGCGATGGCAGGGCCTATGGGCTATGGCTACACCTTC. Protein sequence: CASSLAMAGPMGYGYTF.

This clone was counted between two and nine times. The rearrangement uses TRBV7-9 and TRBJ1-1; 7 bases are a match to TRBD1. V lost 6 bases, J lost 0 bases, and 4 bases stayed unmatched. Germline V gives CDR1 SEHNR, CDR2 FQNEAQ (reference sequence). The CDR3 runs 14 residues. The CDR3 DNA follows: TGTGCCAGCAGTTCTGACAGGGTGAACACTGAAGCTTTCTTT. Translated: CASSSDRVNTEAFF.

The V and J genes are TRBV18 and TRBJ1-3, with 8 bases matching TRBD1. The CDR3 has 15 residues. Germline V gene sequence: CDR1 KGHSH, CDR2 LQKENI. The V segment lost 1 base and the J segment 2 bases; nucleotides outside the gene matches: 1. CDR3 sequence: CASSPLTGAGNTIYF. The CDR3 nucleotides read TGTGCCAGCTCACCACTGACAGGGGCTGGAAACACCATATATTTT.

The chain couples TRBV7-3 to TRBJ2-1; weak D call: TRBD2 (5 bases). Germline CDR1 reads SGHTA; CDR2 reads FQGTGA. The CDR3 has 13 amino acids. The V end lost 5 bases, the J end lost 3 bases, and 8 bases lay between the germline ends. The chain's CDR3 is CASSLTSYNEQFF. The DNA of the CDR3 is TGTGCCAGCAGCCTCACTAGCTACAATGAGCAGTTCTTC.

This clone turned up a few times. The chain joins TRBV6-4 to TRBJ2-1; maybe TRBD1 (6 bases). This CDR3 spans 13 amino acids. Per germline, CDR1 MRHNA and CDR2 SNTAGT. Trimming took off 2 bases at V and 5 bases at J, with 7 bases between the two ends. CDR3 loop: CASSDRDNNEQFF. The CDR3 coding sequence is TGTGCCAGCAGTGACCGGGACAACAATGAGCAGTTCTTC.

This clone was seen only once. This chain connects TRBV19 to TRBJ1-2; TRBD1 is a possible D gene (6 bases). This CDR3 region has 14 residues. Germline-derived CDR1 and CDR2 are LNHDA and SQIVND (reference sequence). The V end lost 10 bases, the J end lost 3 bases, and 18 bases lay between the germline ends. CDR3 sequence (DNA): TGTGCCACTGGACCCACAGGGAGTCACTATGGCTACACCTTC. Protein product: CATGPTGSHYGYTF.

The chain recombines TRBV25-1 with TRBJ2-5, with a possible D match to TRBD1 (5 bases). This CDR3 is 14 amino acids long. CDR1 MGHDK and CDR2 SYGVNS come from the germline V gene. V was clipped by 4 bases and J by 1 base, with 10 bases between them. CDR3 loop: CASSAIQGQETQYF. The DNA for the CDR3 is TGTGCCAGCAGTGCCATTCAGGGCCAAGAGACCCAGTACTTC.

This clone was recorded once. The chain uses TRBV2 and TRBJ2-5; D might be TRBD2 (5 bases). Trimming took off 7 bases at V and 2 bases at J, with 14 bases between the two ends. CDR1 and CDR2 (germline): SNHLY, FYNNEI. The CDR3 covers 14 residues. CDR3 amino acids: CASNLPGVQETQYF. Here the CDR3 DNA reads TGTGCCAGCAATCTCCCCGGGGTTCAAGAGACCCAGTACTTC.

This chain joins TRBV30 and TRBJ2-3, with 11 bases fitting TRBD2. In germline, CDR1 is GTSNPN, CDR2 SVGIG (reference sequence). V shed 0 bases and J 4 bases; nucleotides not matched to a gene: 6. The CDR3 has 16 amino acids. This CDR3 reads CAWSVGLAGGSDTQYF. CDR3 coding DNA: TGTGCCTGGAGTGTTGGCCTAGCGGGGGGCTCAGATACGCAGTATTTT.

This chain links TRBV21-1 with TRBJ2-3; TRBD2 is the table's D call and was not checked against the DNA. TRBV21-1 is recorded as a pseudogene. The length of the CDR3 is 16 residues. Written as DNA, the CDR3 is TGTGCCAGCAGCAAGACTAGTGTTAAACACACAGATACGCAGTATTTT. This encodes CASSKTSVKHTDTQYF.

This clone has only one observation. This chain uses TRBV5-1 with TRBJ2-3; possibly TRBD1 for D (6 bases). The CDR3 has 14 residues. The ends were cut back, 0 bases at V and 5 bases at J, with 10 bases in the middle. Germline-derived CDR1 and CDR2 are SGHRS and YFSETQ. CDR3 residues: CASSLGQAVDTQYF. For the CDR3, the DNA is TGCGCCAGCAGCTTGGGACAGGCCGTAGATACGCAGTATTTT.